These T cell receptor beta chains were read from a single sample in a study of shared clonotypes between healthy human individuals. This table comes from immunoSEQ multiplex PCR, and its TCRdb copy is limited to in-frame clones, with some not included. Counted here are about 450,000 clones, about 80% occurring once; the ten biggest clones make up around 12%. Sample: PBMCs. Every receptor here comes from a woman aged 40 to 50 in good health. Some clones in this sample may be carry-over from other donors' samples. The conserved cysteine and the conserved F or W are not part of the CDR3 here.

cdr3_aa v_call
ASSQDQGGHNEQF TRBV7-2
ASHRGGRVFSEQF TRBV7-2
ASSRTTTTQY TRBV7-9
ASSQRDLEDEQF TRBV14
ASSYRDLSTDTQY TRBV27
ASRRGTSEQGTQY TRBV4-2
ASSQDGADTQY TRBV4-2
ASSEGQPNEKLF TRBV2
ASSPPKMAGVGEQY TRBV7-2
ASSSFASGRAYNEQF TRBV7-8
ASSYVGGREEQY TRBV5-4
ASSDVQGRGLDTQY TRBV6-1
AISASDPYEQY TRBV10-3
AFRQGTNTGELF TRBV30
ASSRATSGRSGTDTQY TRBV5-1
ASSTNGQETQY TRBV2
ASSYSSGAGYEQY TRBV6-5
ASSLNAGTGVGEQY TRBV7-3
ASSSDSTGTNDYGYT TRBV7-2
ASSEGVAGIGGEQL TRBV6-1
ASSFRPPGQSSGANVLT TRBV7-2
ASSQCPPRDRGLEDTEAF TRBV23-1
ASSSSGGVQH TRBV7-9